The 3 T cell receptor beta chains below come from one sample, sequenced in a study of T cell changes during pregnancy in multiple sclerosis. Profiled with immunoSEQ multiplex PCR; TCRdb holds only in-frame clones, not every one. The sample yields more than 65,000 clones, 90% to 95% seen once. Sequenced here: CD4+ T cells from peripheral blood mononuclear cells, sampled before pregnancy. Every receptor here comes from a female donor with multiple sclerosis, enrolled in a pregnancy study.

The genes are TRBV5-5 and TRBJ2-7, with TRBD1 matching 9 bases. The CDR3 sequence is 19 residues long. CDR1 and CDR2 from the germline V gene are SGHKS and YYEKEE (reference sequence). The trim removed 4 bases at V and 3 bases at J, leaving 20 bases unmatched. CDR3 in amino acids: CASSPLRDRATAWGYEQYF. CDR3 bases: TGTGCCAGCAGCCCACTCCGGGACAGGGCGACGGCGTGGGGCTACGAGCAGTACTTC.

This sequence joins TRBV7-9 and TRBJ2-2, with TRBD1 as a possible D gene (6 bases). V dropped 1 base and J dropped 6 bases, with 15 bases sitting between them. This CDR3 has 16 residues. Per the germline V gene, CDR1 is SEHNR and CDR2 is FQNEAQ (reference sequence). CDR3 in DNA: TGTGCCAGCAGCTTAGGTGGGCAGGGGAATGCCGGGGAGCTGTTTTTT. Translated, it gives CASSLGGQGNAGELFF.

The chain carries TRBV7-9 and TRBJ1-2; tentatively, D is TRBD1 (5 bases). Trimming shortened V by 0 bases and J by 6 bases, and 14 bases separated the two germline ends. Germline CDR1 reads SEHNR; CDR2 reads FQNEAQ (reference sequence). CDR3 length: 15 residues. In DNA form, the CDR3 reads TGTGCCAGCAGCTTAGCCCGGCAGGGCCCGAATGGCTACACCTTC. As protein: CASSLARQGPNGYTF.